This TCR beta chain comes out of a study of blood T cell repertoires in COVID-19 (dated by TCRdb to 2018 to 2020). With regard to the full study: Collaborator samples came from the United States, Italy and Spain and covered acute and convalescent phases of COVID-19. The material from the prospective study consisted of cDNA or gDNA derived from T cells, B-cell-depleted T cells, or PBMCs. Deeply sampled blood TCRbeta repertoires from subjects exposed to, actively infected with, or recovered from COVID-19 were included in the dataset. The repertoires were released in a freely available public database meant as a resource for research on the immune response to SARS-CoV-2. Samples came from the ongoing ImmuneRACE study (first 160 participants) plus 1,254 subjects from 6 global collaborators. Nearly every sample came with metadata listing a de-identified subject ID, COVID-19 status, age in years and sex. HLA class I and class II types, where available, came from metadata supplied by the sample provider rather than from assay-based typing. What the study reported, not specific to this receptor: Clinical and demographic metadata were provided uncurated, with the amount varying by source and participant.

V and J lose 4 bases and 1 base, and a span of 17 bases separates them. The CDR3 runs 17 residues from the cysteine to the phenylalanine. The kept DNA is CDR3 alone, 51 bases in frame from the first base. The germline V gene yields SGHDN for CDR1 and FVKESK for CDR2. Concerning this clone itself: Its antigen target is currently unknown. No much larger clone is present one base from it, and per-base qualities are unavailable.

One collaborating source in Seattle enrolled patients while the patients were actively infected and followed the patients over time throughout the course of disease. The collaborating institutions used their own protocols to collect whole blood in K2EDTA tubes. For TCRbeta analysis, collaborators shipped samples as frozen whole blood, isolated PBMCs, or DNA extracted from either of those sample types. TCRbeta CDR3 regions were amplified from genomic DNA by means of the immunoSEQ Assay, a bias-controlled multiplex PCR. As for the original processing: The number of nucleated cells in each sample was estimated by amplification of reference gene primers within the assay. Sequence reads were collapsed and filtered to measure the absolute abundance of every unique TCRbeta CDR3 rearrangement. Productive Simpson clonality was computed per sample as the square root of Simpson's diversity index over productive rearrangements. TCRdb took over this immuneACCESS table, retaining in-frame rearrangements with V and J assigned. Such tables are incomplete; in checked studies, under half of the missing clones stem from an unresolved V gene, and the remainder is unexplained. That table gives V, J and clone size, and the DNA gave D and trimming. This sample lists approximately 90,000 clones; approximately 80% were detected once. Approximately 6.3% of the sample belongs to the ten largest clones.

This sequence uses TRBV14 and TRBJ2-4; the D gene is perhaps TRBD2, from 6 matching bases. The specimen was peripheral blood. This receptor was identified in a man between 65 and 85 years old with COVID-19, enrolled during active disease. CDR3 reads: CASSPLREEAAKNIQYF. The bases are TGTGCCAGCAGCCCCCTGCGGGAAGAGGCGGCCAAAAACATTCAGTACTTC.